Below are 5 T cell receptor beta chains sequenced from a single sample in a study of cytomegalovirus exposure and HLA in healthy donors. The study ran its PCR with 60 Vbeta and 13 Jbeta primers. The assay was immunoSEQ multiplex PCR, and TCRdb's table has in-frame clones only and misses some. This table has 180,000 or so clones, just under 80% appearing once. Sequencing used PBMCs. These receptors came from a female donor in good health and CMV-seronegative.

The V gene is TRBV5-1, the J gene TRBJ1-1; TRBD1 is a possible D gene (6 bases). Germline V gene lookup returns CDR1 SGHRS and CDR2 YFSETQ. The CDR3 runs to 14 residues. The germline V and J ends were trimmed by 1 base and 1 base, with 8 bases remaining between them. As DNA, the CDR3 is TGCGCCAGCAGCTTGCAGGGGCCGAACACTGAAGCTTTCTTT. It specifies CASSLQGPNTEAFF.

The chain combines TRBV30 with TRBJ2-2; D may be TRBD2 (6 bases). Trimming stripped 5 bases from V and 6 bases from J, with 10 bases between. The CDR3 is 12 residues long. Germline CDR1 reads GTSNPN; CDR2 reads SVGIG (reference sequence). This CDR3 is CAWGDWAGELFF. CDR3 DNA: TGTGCCTGGGGGGACTGGGCCGGGGAGCTGTTTTTT.

This sequence joins TRBV5-4 and TRBJ2-1; 8 bases match TRBD1. J was trimmed by 4 bases and V by 7 bases; bases with no gene match: 10. The CDR3 consists of 15 residues. Germline V lookup: CDR1 SGHNT, CDR2 YYREEE (reference sequence). The DNA for the CDR3 is TGTGCCAGCCGTTCTTGGCAGGGGGCGTACAATGAGCAGTTCTTC. Its translation: CASRSWQGAYNEQFF.

This clone occurred once. The rearrangement links TRBV4-3 to TRBJ1-6, with unresolved D. V lost 1 base to trimming and J lost 6 bases, with 7 bases between them. The CDR3 loop spans 14 amino acids. Per germline, CDR1 LGHNA and CDR2 YSLEER. In DNA form, the CDR3 reads TGCGCCAGCAGCCAAGTGGGAGCTAATTCACCCCTCCACTTT. Amino acid sequence: CASSQVGANSPLHF.

This rearrangement joins TRBV7-2 to TRBJ2-7, with 12 bases fitting TRBD2. Germline trimming cut 5 bases from V and 2 bases from J; bases unmatched to any gene: 4. This CDR3 has 15 amino acids. Germline V lookup: CDR1 SGHTA, CDR2 FQGNSA. CDR3 nucleotides: TGTGCCAGCAGCCCTGGACTAGCGGGAACCTACGAGCAGTACTTC. Translating gives CASSPGLAGTYEQYF.